This T cell receptor (beta chain) came from a study of Ad26.COV2.S vaccination and SARS-CoV-2 variants. The repertoire was sequenced with immunoSEQ multiplex PCR; TCRdb's copy has only in-frame clones and lacks some. Altogether approximately 480,000 clones are present, around 88% being singletons, with the ten largest covering around 13%. Study findings and constraints: Substantial breadth was reported for post-vaccination spike-specific CD8+ and CD4+ T cells.

Noted treatment: approximately 18 received Ad26.COV2.S at low or high dose, single or two shots; 5 received placebo; per-sample allocation not given. The samples date from day 63 after the first vaccine or placebo injection. What was given as vaccine was an Ad26 vector encoding Wuhan-strain SARS-CoV-2 spike. This clone was seen just once. The target antigen is unknown. Sequenced here: peripheral blood, sampled in a trial of Ad26.COV2.S vaccine versus placebo. The origin of this receptor is a person between 18 and 60 years old who received the Ad26.COV2.S COVID-19 vaccine or a placebo.

This CDR3 is CASSLMGGGSGNEKLFF. The CDR3 DNA reads as TGTGCCAGCAGCTTAATGGGGGGCGGCAGTGGTAATGAAAAACTGTTTTTT. This chain joins TRBV7-9 and TRBJ1-4; tentatively, D is TRBD1 (6 bases). The V and J ends lost 2 bases and 4 bases respectively, with 17 bases between them. The CDR3 loop spans 17 amino acids. Germline CDR1 reads SEHNR; CDR2 reads FQNEAQ (reference sequence).